This entry lists 24 T cell receptor beta chains sequenced from one sample in a study of shared clonotypes between healthy human individuals. Assay: immunoSEQ multiplex PCR; the TCRdb copy retains only in-frame clones and omits some. The table lists fewer than 650,000 clones, 75% to 85% of them singletons. Sequenced: PBMCs. The receptors originated from a woman aged 40 to 55 in good health. Some clones in this sample may be carry-over from other donors' samples.

V and J are TRBV10-3 and TRBJ2-1; 8 bases map to TRBD2. Losses at the gene ends were 10 bases for V and 3 bases for J; bases not matched to a gene: 5. This CDR3 is built from 13 residues. Germline V CDR1 and CDR2: ENHRY, SYGVKD. Here the CDR3 DNA reads TGTGCCACCCGGGGGGGGGACTACAATGAGCAGTTCTTC. This codes for CATRGGDYNEQFF.

The chain carries TRBV28 and TRBJ2-7, with 8 bases matching TRBD1. The CDR3 spans 13 residues. V dropped 5 bases and J dropped 3; count of bases not matched to a gene: 3. Germline values: CDR1 MDHEN, CDR2 SYDVKM. CDR3 DNA: TGTGCCAGCAGTCGACAGGGGCGCTACGAGCAGTACTTC. Residues: CASSRQGRYEQYF.

This clone appeared a few times. The chain employs TRBV14 and TRBJ2-7, with D tentatively TRBD1 or TRBD2 (5 bases each). The ends were cut back, 4 bases at V and 4 bases at J, with 20 bases in the middle. The CDR3 has 16 amino acids. The V gene's germline CDR1 is SGHDN and CDR2 FVKESK. CDR3 amino acids: CASSPPEGLGIYEQYF. DNA for the CDR3: TGTGCCAGCAGCCCGCCCGAGGGGCTAGGTATTTACGAGCAGTACTTC.

This chain uses TRBV6-5 with TRBJ1-1; possibly TRBD1 for D (5 bases). CDR3 length equals 14 residues. In germline, CDR1 is MNHEY, CDR2 SVGAGI. The germline V and J ends were trimmed by 0 bases and 2 bases, with 7 bases remaining between them. The CDR3 DNA sequence: TGTGCCAGCAGTTACTCTTGGACAAACACTGAAGCTTTCTTT. Translated, it gives CASSYSWTNTEAFF.

This clone was picked up one time. CDR3: CASSLTITDTQYF. CDR3 DNA sequence: TGTGCCAGCAGTTTGACGATCACAGATACGCAGTATTTT. The chain has TRBV28 and TRBJ2-3; D unclear. V was cut by 3 bases and J by 2 bases, with 6 bases left in between. The CDR3 spans 13 residues. The germline V gene encodes CDR1 MDHEN and CDR2 SYDVKM.

The J gene is TRBJ2-1, the V gene TRBV7-8; 8 bases agree with TRBD2. From germline, CDR1 is SGHVS and CDR2 FQNEAQ. The CDR3 has 16 residues. Germline trimming cut 5 bases from V and 0 bases from J; bases unmatched to any gene: 6. CDR3 in amino acids: CASSPPGLASYNEQFF. The DNA of the CDR3 is TGTGCCAGCAGCCCCCCCGGACTAGCCTCCTACAATGAGCAGTTCTTC. Using reference TRBV7-8 and TRBJ2-1 for the parts outside the CDR3, the full variable domain is GAGVSQSPRYKVAKRGQDVALRCDPISGHVSLFWYQQALGQGPEFLTYFQNEAQLDKSGLPSDRFFAERPEGSVSTLKIQRTQQEDSAVYLCASSPPGLASYNEQFFGPGTRLTVL.

The chain recombines TRBV10-3 with TRBJ2-6, with a tentative D call TRBD1 (6 bases). Trimming cost V 8 bases and J 3 bases, with 11 bases left between them. The germline V gene encodes CDR1 ENHRY and CDR2 SYGVKD. The CDR3 totals 14 residues. Here the CDR3 reads CAIGSGDGANVLTF. As DNA, the CDR3 is TGTGCCATCGGGTCAGGGGATGGGGCCAACGTCCTGACTTTC.

V usage is TRBV5-6 and J usage is TRBJ2-3; TRBD2 matches at 12 bases. V shed 3 bases, J shed 2 bases, and the junction held 7 bases outside the gene matches. Germline loops: CDR1 SGHDT, CDR2 YYEEEE. The CDR3 runs 17 residues. The CDR3 DNA follows: TGTGCCAGCAGCTCCCAACTAGCGGGAGGAACCACAGATACGCAGTATTTT. Translated, it gives CASSSQLAGGTTDTQYF.

The chain joins TRBV28 to TRBJ2-7; D uncertain. V lost 3 bases, J lost 2 bases, and 11 bases lay in between. The CDR3 extends over 14 amino acids. Per the germline V gene, CDR1 is MDHEN and CDR2 is SYDVKM. CDR3 in amino acids: CASSFSGEAYEQYF. Written as DNA, the CDR3 is TGTGCCAGCAGTTTTTCAGGAGAGGCCTACGAGCAGTACTTC. Variable domain in full (rest from reference TRBV28 and TRBJ2-7): DVKVTQSSRYLVKRTGEKVFLECVQDMDHENMFWYRQDPGLGLRLIYFSYDVKMKEKGDIPEGYSVSREKKERFSLILESASTNQTSMYLCASSFSGEAYEQYFGPGTRLTVT.

This chain uses TRBV7-2 with TRBJ2-7; 10 bases are shared with TRBD1. The CDR3 has 17 amino acids. V lost 5 bases, J lost 1 base, and 11 bases stayed unmatched. Germline-derived CDR1 and CDR2 are SGHTA and FQGNSA. CDR3 region: CASSTASGTGASYEQYF. The CDR3 DNA sequence: TGTGCCAGCAGCACAGCATCCGGGACAGGGGCTTCCTACGAGCAGTACTTC.

This chain links TRBV28 with TRBJ1-5; D may be TRBD1 (6 bases). The CDR3 spans 15 residues. Between the trimmed V and J ends, which lost 6 bases and 1 base, there was a span of 13 bases. Germline assignment: CDR1 MDHEN and CDR2 SYDVKM. The CDR3 DNA is TGTGCCAGCAGCTATACAGGGTGGAGCAATCAGCCCCAGCATTTT. Translation: CASSYTGWSNQPQHF.

This clone appeared once. The chain has TRBV4-3 and TRBJ1-2; D call uncertain. The V end lost 1 base, the J end lost 2 bases, and 17 bases lay between the germline ends. The CDR3 loop spans 17 amino acids. Looked up from germline, CDR1 is LGHNA and CDR2 is YSLEER. The CDR3 here is CASSQVGTATVNYGYTF. CDR3 coding DNA: TGCGCCAGCAGCCAAGTCGGCACAGCGACGGTGAACTATGGCTACACCTTC.

The V and J genes are TRBV10-1 and TRBJ2-1, with a possible D match to TRBD2 (6 bases). Between the trimmed V and J ends, which lost 7 bases and 5 bases, there was a span of 15 bases. The germline V gene encodes CDR1 WNHNN and CDR2 SYGVQD (reference sequence). This CDR3 contains 14 residues. The CDR3 protein is CASTKGASDNEQFF. In DNA, the CDR3 is TGCGCCAGCACCAAAGGGGCTAGCGACAATGAGCAGTTCTTC.

This sequence joins TRBV10-3 and TRBJ2-7; 11 bases are shared with TRBD2. The CDR3 consists of 14 residues. The V gene end was trimmed by 8 bases and the J gene end by 5 bases; junction bases not matched to a gene: 8. In germline, CDR1 is ENHRY, CDR2 SYGVKD. CDR3 in DNA: TGTGCCATCTCAACTAGCGGGAGCCCCCACGAGCAGTACTTC. Residues: CAISTSGSPHEQYF.

The gene calls are TRBV5-4 and TRBJ2-1; D assignment may be TRBD1 or TRBD2 (5 bases each). Trimming took 2 bases from V and 7 from J, leaving 10 bases between them. The length of the CDR3 is 13 residues. CDR1 is SGHNT, CDR2 YYREEE, per germline (reference sequence). The CDR3 sequence: CASSFDWGNEQFF. The CDR3 DNA sequence: TGTGCCAGCAGCTTCGATTGGGGGAATGAGCAGTTCTTC.

V is TRBV14 and J is TRBJ2-2, with unresolved D. CDR1 SGHDN and CDR2 FVKESK come from the germline V gene. V lost 2 bases and J 0 bases, leaving 10 bases between the germline ends. The CDR3 sequence is 16 residues long. This CDR3 is CASSQFRVANTGELFF. CDR3 coding DNA: TGTGCCAGCAGCCAATTTAGGGTGGCGAACACCGGGGAGCTGTTTTTT.

The CDR3 is CASSLRAAYSNQPQHF. In DNA, the CDR3 is TGTGCCAGCAGTTTAAGGGCGGCCTATAGCAATCAGCCCCAGCATTTT. This chain joins TRBV28 and TRBJ1-5; no clear D gene. The CDR3 covers 16 residues. Trimming shortened V by 2 bases and J by 0 bases, and 11 bases separated the two germline ends. Germline values: CDR1 MDHEN, CDR2 SYDVKM.

The CDR3 loop is CASSLEGTQFSGNTIYF. CDR3 DNA sequence: TGTGCCAGCAGCTTAGAAGGGACTCAGTTCTCTGGAAACACCATATATTTT. The chain carries TRBV11-1 and TRBJ1-3; D might be TRBD1 (5 bases). This CDR3 region has 17 residues. Germline V gene sequence: CDR1 SGHAT, CDR2 FQDESV (reference sequence). The V end was cut by 1 base, the J end by 0 bases, with 13 bases between.

This clone was seen only once. The chain couples TRBV7-6 to TRBJ1-4; D gene ambiguous. Trimming took off 3 bases at V and 8 bases at J, with 13 bases between the two ends. There are 14 residues in the CDR3. Germline values: CDR1 SGHVS, CDR2 FNYEAQ. In DNA, the CDR3 is TGTGCCAGCAGCTTTGCGGCGGGTTCAGAAAAACTGTTTTTT. Translation gives CASSFAAGSEKLFF.

This clone was recorded only once. The chain links TRBV11-2 to TRBJ2-1; D unresolved. Looked up from germline, CDR1 is SGHAT and CDR2 is FQNNGV. This CDR3 is 13 amino acids long. V was cut by 0 bases and J by 3 bases, with 3 bases left in between. The CDR3 nucleotides read TGTGCCAGCAGCTTAGATCTCTACAATGAGCAGTTCTTC. Translation gives CASSLDLYNEQFF. The complete variable domain, with remaining parts taken from reference TRBV11-2 and TRBJ2-1, reads EAGVAQSPRYKIIEKRQSVAFWCNPISGHATLYWYQQILGQGPKLLIQFQNNGVVDDSQLPKDRFSAERLKGVDSTLKIQPAKLEDSAVYLCASSLDLYNEQFFGPGTRLTVL.

There are a few counts of this clone. The chain has TRBV4-1 and TRBJ2-1; D is perhaps TRBD2 (7 bases). This CDR3 has 16 residues. Trimming left V 3 bases short and J 4 bases short, with 16 bases between. Germline V CDR1 and CDR2: MGHRA, YSYEKL. The CDR3 DNA sequence: TGCGCCAGCAGCCAGGCTACAGGGACTAAATACAATGAGCAGTTCTTC. It is translated as CASSQATGTKYNEQFF.

The V and J genes are TRBV7-8 and TRBJ1-5, with D tentatively TRBD1 (6 bases). V shed 0 bases and J shed 7 bases, with 13 bases lying between them. Per germline, CDR1 SGHVS and CDR2 FQNEAQ. This CDR3 has 15 residues. Here the CDR3 DNA reads TGTGCCAGCAGCTTAGCGGGGGGGCTATTCCAGCCCCAGCATTTT. Its protein is CASSLAGGLFQPQHF.

The chain uses TRBV7-6 and TRBJ1-3; unclear D gene. Germline V lookup: CDR1 SGHVS, CDR2 FNYEAQ. The CDR3 is made up of 17 amino acids. The V and J ends lost 5 bases and 0 bases respectively, with 17 bases between them. The CDR3 nucleotides are TGTGCCAGCAGCCGTACTCCGACTGAATACTCTGGAAACACCATATATTTT. Translated: CASSRTPTEYSGNTIYF. Variable domain in full (rest from reference TRBV7-6 and TRBJ1-3): GAGVSQSPRYKVTKRGQDVALRCDPISGHVSLYWYRQALGQGPEFLTYFNYEAQQDKSGLPNDRFSAERPEGSISTLTIQRTEQRDSAMYRCASSRTPTEYSGNTIYFGEGSWLTVV.

DNA for the CDR3: TGTGCCAGTAGCCCCCCTCGGGATGGAGAAAAACTGTTTTTT. Translation: CASSPPRDGEKLFF. This sequence joins TRBV19 and TRBJ1-4; D not resolved. V dropped 6 bases and J dropped 8 bases, with 16 bases sitting between them. From germline, CDR1 is LNHDA and CDR2 SQIVND (reference sequence). The CDR3 is 14 amino acids.